There are a few counts of the clone carrying this T cell receptor (beta chain). Its target is not known. Sequencing relied on a cDNA template that was reverse transcribed from extracted RNA. Measured with immunoSEQ multiplex PCR; TCRdb has only the in-frame clones, and not every one. The repertoire holds around 100,000 clones, with 41% as singletons. This sample is part of a study of CD8+ T cells in alopecia areata. In the study overall: Treated patients were given oral tofacitinib, which was dosed at 5 to 10 mg twice daily. Study results and limitations: Scalp lesions, especially in alopecia totalis/universalis, had higher clonality than normal scalp. Whereas mice showed it more clearly, TCR sharing across patients was murkier, possibly because of HLA.

The CDR3 spans 15 residues. CDR1 SQVTM and CDR2 ANQGSEA come from the germline V gene. J lost 4 bases, V lost 7 bases, and 14 bases had no gene match. Specimens obtained from alopecia areata patients comprised lesional scalp punch biopsies and peripheral blood. This TCR came from a human donor with alopecia areata. The chain carries TRBV29-1 and TRBJ2-5, with 8 bases identical to TRBD2. The sample comprised CD4+ T cells sorted from blood. CDR3 sequence (DNA): TGCAGCGCACACGAAGGACTAGCTGGAGGAGAGACCCAGTACTTC. It is translated as CSAHEGLAGGETQYF.